This T cell receptor beta chain was sequenced in a study of blood T cell repertoires in COVID-19. Overall study: COVID-19 samples collected from the United States, Italy and Spain covered acute and convalescent phases. T cells, B-cell-depleted T cells, or PBMCs supplied cDNA or gDNA.

Clones were sequenced by immunoSEQ multiplex PCR, and TCRdb holds only the in-frame ones, with some missing. This table holds 30,000 to 35,000 clones, 70% to 80% found once. Germline CDR1 is SNHLY and CDR2 is FYNNEI. The CDR3 sequence is 15 residues long. V lost 7 bases and J 2 bases, leaving 14 bases between the germline ends. The chain has TRBV2 and TRBJ1-4; no firm D call. The specimen was peripheral blood. This receptor was obtained from a woman aged 60-75 years with acute or convalescent COVID-19. The CDR3 DNA reads as TGTGCCAGCATATTTGACCTGGGCACTAATGAAAAACTGTTTTTT. Protein: CASIFDLGTNEKLFF.